This TCR beta chain was recovered during a study of blood T cell repertoires in COVID-19. In the study overall: There were acute and convalescent COVID-19 samples, and they came from the United States, Italy and Spain. Sample material is recorded as cDNA or gDNA derived from T cells, B-cell-depleted T cells, or PBMCs.

As handled by the study authors: It was from reference gene primer amplification that nucleated cell counts were estimated. Produced via immunoSEQ multiplex PCR; TCRdb's table is partial and in-frame only. D and trimming were read from the DNA, whereas the V and J calls and clone size are those reported in that table. The table shows around 98,000 clones, with about 80% occurring only once. The CDR3 contains 15 residues. CDR1 is SNHLY and CDR2 is FYNNEI in the germline V gene. Losses at the gene ends were 4 bases for V and 1 base for J; bases not matched to a gene: 3. The receptor's source is a man between 65 and 80 years old with acute or convalescent COVID-19. The sequenced sample consisted of peripheral blood. The gene calls are TRBV2 and TRBJ1-3; 8 bases line up with TRBD1. The CDR3 loop is CASSAHRGSGNTIYF. The DNA for the CDR3 is TGTGCCAGCAGTGCACACAGGGGGTCTGGAAACACCATATATTTT.